The 14 T cell receptor beta chains below all came from one sample that was sequenced in a study of T cells after yellow fever vaccination. Via MiXCR, TCRdb re-called the 5' RACE reads, giving one row per CDR3 protein. The sample lists nearly 300,000 distinct CDR3 sequences; approximately 10% were seen once. This sample comprised CD4+ T cells sorted from PBMCs, obtained 5 days after the yellow fever booster vaccination. The receptor source for this set is a man between 18 and 35 years old who received the YFV17D yellow fever vaccine.

V gene TRBV12-3 or TRBV12-4 combines with J gene TRBJ2-5; D may be TRBD2 (7 bases). V was clipped by 1 base and J by 2 bases, with 14 bases between them. CDR3 length: 16 residues. DNA for the CDR3: TGTGCCAGCAGTTTAGGGGCCGGGGGGCGGCAAGAGACCCAGTACTTC. It translates to CASSLGAGGRQETQYF.

The chain recombines TRBV11-2 with TRBJ1-5; 8 bases fit TRBD1. The CDR3 is 17 residues long. V lost 0 bases and J lost 2; bases outside the gene matches: 6. Germline CDR1 is SGHAT and CDR2 is FQNNGV. CDR3 sequence reads: CASSLDHRQGCNQPQHF. CDR3 DNA sequence: TGTGCCAGCAGCTTAGACCACCGACAGGGGTGCAATCAGCCCCAGCATTTT.

There are a few counts of this clonotype. This chain joins TRBV5-1 and TRBJ1-6; 7 nucleotides agree with TRBD1. V shed 0 bases and J 8 bases; nucleotides not matched to a gene: 2. This CDR3 is 14 amino acids long. Germline V gene lookup returns CDR1 SGHRS and CDR2 YFSETQ. In nucleotides, the CDR3 is TGCGCCAGCAGCTTGGAACAGGGGTATTCACCCCTCCACTTT. Protein: CASSLEQGYSPLHF.

This clonotype turned up a few times. This chain's CDR3 is CASSLVPPGQETQYF. Written as DNA, the CDR3 is TGTGCCAGCAGCTTAGTACCCCCAGGCCAAGAGACCCAGTACTTC. The chain couples TRBV7-9 to TRBJ2-5; D remains unclear. This CDR3 contains 15 residues. Trimming took 1 base from V and 1 from J, leaving 10 bases between them. Germline assignment: CDR1 SEHNR and CDR2 FQNEAQ (reference sequence).

This clonotype was observed at least ten times. The CDR3, as DNA: TGCAGCGTCCAATACAGGGGGAGCACAGATACGCAGTATTTT. This encodes CSVQYRGSTDTQYF. V is TRBV29-1 and J is TRBJ2-3; 8 nucleotides agree with TRBD1. There are 14 residues in the CDR3. The V and J ends lost 6 bases and 0 bases, in that order; junction bases with no gene match: 5. Germline CDR1 SQVTM, CDR2 ANQGSEA.

This rearrangement joins TRBV14 to TRBJ2-5; D is ambiguous. Trimming cost V 7 bases and J 5 bases, with 17 bases left between them. In germline, CDR1 is SGHDN, CDR2 FVKESK. This CDR3 is 14 amino acids long. CDR3 protein: CASTSSSRRETQYF. Written as DNA, the CDR3 is TGTGCCAGCACCTCAAGTTCGCGAAGGGAGACCCAGTACTTC.

V gene TRBV29-1 combines with J gene TRBJ2-3, with D possibly matching TRBD1 (5 bases). V was cut by 4 bases and J by 2 bases, with 10 bases left in between. The CDR3 has 13 amino acids. Germline CDR1 reads SQVTM; CDR2 reads ANQGSEA. CDR3 residues: CSVVVGATDTQYF. The CDR3 DNA reads TGCAGCGTTGTTGTAGGGGCCACAGATACGCAGTATTTT.

V usage is TRBV4-1 and J usage is TRBJ1-5; possibly TRBD1 for D (5 bases). The V end lost 0 bases, the J end lost 2 bases, and 14 bases lay between the germline ends. Germline CDR1 MGHRA, CDR2 YSYEKL. The CDR3 extends over 17 amino acids. CDR3 loop: CASSQDRGEGGNQPQHF. The DNA for the CDR3 is TGCGCCAGCAGCCAAGATCGAGGGGAGGGCGGCAATCAGCCCCAGCATTTT.

In its sample, this clonotype was seen a few times. This chain connects TRBV4-3 to TRBJ2-3; 7 bases line up with TRBD1. Per germline, CDR1 LGHNA and CDR2 YSLEER. CDR3 length equals 17 residues. The V gene end was trimmed by 4 bases and the J gene end by 4 bases; junction bases not matched to a gene: 14. The CDR3 DNA sequence: TGCGCCAGCAGCCTCTCAGCGACAGGGAATGGGGCAGATACGCAGTATTTT. This translates into CASSLSATGNGADTQYF.

The chain carries TRBV5-1 and TRBJ2-5; D is unresolved. The CDR3 totals 14 residues. Trimming cost V 4 bases and J 2 bases, with 12 bases left between them. Germline-derived CDR1 and CDR2 are SGHRS and YFSETQ. The CDR3 spells CASSPGPSQETQYF. The CDR3 nucleotides are TGCGCCAGCAGCCCAGGACCCTCACAAGAGACCCAGTACTTC. Complete variable domain (other parts from reference TRBV5-1 and TRBJ2-5): KAGVTQTPRYLIKTRGQQVTLSCSPISGHRSVSWYQQTPGQGLQFLFEYFSETQRNKGNFPGRFSGRQFSNSRSEMNVSTLELGDSALYLCASSPGPSQETQYFGPGTRLLVL.

The rearrangement links TRBV7-9 to TRBJ1-5; D not resolved. Germline values: CDR1 SEHNR, CDR2 FQNEAQ (reference sequence). CDR3 length equals 13 residues. V gave up 5 bases and J gave up 3 bases, with 8 bases separating them. The DNA for the CDR3 is TGTGCCAGCAGCGCAGACATCAATCAGCCCCAGCATTTT. The encoded protein is CASSADINQPQHF.

The V and J genes are TRBV11-2 and TRBJ2-5; 10 bases are shared with TRBD1. Germline values: CDR1 SGHAT, CDR2 FQNNGV. This CDR3 is built from 16 residues. Trimming removed 5 bases from V and 10 bases from J; junction bases left unmatched: 16. CDR3 sequence: CASSNLGTGVSDGQYF. The CDR3 DNA follows: TGTGCCAGCAGCAACCTCGGGACAGGGGTATCGGATGGCCAGTACTTC.

This clonotype was seen more than once but under ten times. In nucleotides, the CDR3 is TGCGCCAGCAGCCAAGATTATCGGCCCCCTCTAGCGGGGGGATGGGATACGCAGTATTTT. Amino acids: CASSQDYRPPLAGGWDTQYF. The gene calls are TRBV4-3 and TRBJ2-3, with 11 bases lining up with TRBD2. The CDR3 totals 20 residues. Germline assignment: CDR1 LGHNA and CDR2 YSLEER. The V gene end was trimmed by 0 bases and the J gene end by 6 bases; junction bases not matched to a gene: 17.

This clonotype was seen a handful of times. The chain links TRBV30 to TRBJ1-5; the D gene is possibly TRBD1 (5 bases). The germline V gene encodes CDR1 GTSNPN and CDR2 SVGIG (reference sequence). The CDR3 is 12 amino acids. Trimming pared 5 bases from V and 1 base from J, leaving 6 bases between. This chain's CDR3 is CAWGDSNQPQHF. Written as DNA, the CDR3 is TGTGCCTGGGGGGACAGCAATCAGCCCCAGCATTTT. Together with reference TRBV30 and TRBJ1-5, the CDR3 gives the full variable domain: SQTIHQWPATLVQPVGSPLSLECTVEGTSNPNLYWYRQAAGRGLQLLFYSVGIGQISSEVPQNLSASRPQDRQFILSSKKLLLSDSGFYLCAWGDSNQPQHFGDGTRLSIL.